These T cell receptor beta chains were read from a single sample in a study of blood T cell repertoires in COVID-19. Clones were sequenced by immunoSEQ multiplex PCR, and TCRdb holds only the in-frame ones, with some missing. The sample yields about 290,000 clones, around 81% seen once. Material: peripheral blood. These receptors came from a woman aged 45 to 65 with active or convalescent COVID-19. The CDR3 runs from the conserved cysteine through the conserved F or W. D genes are given only for firm matches. Not all rows give a size; the values are once, few, many and, for expanded clones, a class.

TRBJ1-6,NA,TRBV6-5,NA,TGTGCCAGCAGTTACTCGGCGGGTCTAGATTCACCCCTCCACTTT,CASSYSAGLDSPLHF
TRBJ1-2,once,TRBV27,NA,TGTGCCTACCCACCGCCCCAGCCAGGGGAGCAGGATATTAACTATGGCTACACCTTC,CAYPPPQPGEQDINYGYTF
TRBJ2-1,NA,TRBV12-3/TRBV12-4,NA,TGTGCCAGCAGCCAAGGGACTCTCAATGAGCAGTTCTTC,CASSQGTLNEQFF
TRBJ1-1,NA,TRBV11-2,TRBD1,TGTGCCAGCGACCGGGACAGGGTAGTAAGAACTGAAGCTTTCTTT,CASDRDRVVRTEAFF
TRBJ1-2,NA,TRBV5-6,TRBD1,TGTGCCAGCAGCATCGGACAGGGAGGGTATGGCTACACCTTC,CASSIGQGGYGYTF
TRBJ1-2,NA,TRBV28,NA,TGTGCCAGCAGTTTAATGAGGGGCTACACCTTC,CASSLMRGYTF
TRBJ2-5,NA,TRBV29-1,TRBD1,TGCAGCGCATACAGGGGGACAGGGGAACAAGAGACCCAGTACTTC,CSAYRGTGEQETQYF
TRBJ2-1,NA,TRBV2,NA,TGTGCCAGCAATCCTGGAGTTAAAGCAGTGCAGTTCTTC,CASNPGVKAVQFF
TRBJ2-2,once,TRBV2,TRBD1,TGTGCCAGCAGTCGAGGGGGCAGGGGCCACACCGGGGAGCTGTTTTTT,CASSRGGRGHTGELFF
TRBJ1-2,NA,TRBV19,TRBD1,TGTGCCAGTAGTCGGACAGGGGATCCTAACTATGGCTACACCTTC,CASSRTGDPNYGYTF
TRBJ1-1,NA,TRBV6-6,NA,TGTGCCGGCGGGGTAGGGCACGGGGCTGAAGCTTTCTTT,CAGGVGHGAEAFF
TRBJ2-7,few,TRBV30,NA,TGTGCCTGGAGTGCCGGTAGGAGGGGTTCCTACGAGCAGTACTTC,CAWSAGRRGSYEQYF
TRBJ2-1,NA,TRBV7-2,TRBD2,TGTGCCAGCAGCTTTCCTAGGACTAGCGGGAGCTCCTACAATGAGCAGTTCTTC,CASSFPRTSGSSYNEQFF
TRBJ1-2,NA,TRBV25-1,TRBD1,TGTGCCAGCACGGGGACAGGGGCTGGCTACACCTTC,CASTGTGAGYTF
TRBJ1-1,few,TRBV18,NA,TGTGCCAGCTCACCATTTCAGCAGCGACAGGCGGATCAAATGAACACTGAAGCTTTCTTT,CASSPFQQRQADQMNTEAFF
TRBJ1-2,NA,TRBV28,NA,TGTGCCAGCAGGGGTCCCGGGAGGGGTACTGGCTACACCTTC,CASRGPGRGTGYTF
TRBJ2-4,NA,TRBV6-5,NA,TGTGCCAGCAGTTCTGAGATTCGCGGCATTCAGTACTTC,CASSSEIRGIQYF
TRBJ1-3,NA,TRBV12-3/TRBV12-4,NA,TGTGCCAGCTCAATCTCTGGAAACACCATATATTTT,CASSISGNTIYF
TRBJ2-7,NA,TRBV10-3,TRBD1,TGTGCCATCAGTGACCCCGGGACAGGAGACTCCTACGAGCAGTACTTC,CAISDPGTGDSYEQYF
TRBJ1-4,NA,TRBV4-1,NA,TGCGCCAGCAGCCAACCCCCGGCAGGGGAAAAACTGTTTTTT,CASSQPPAGEKLFF
TRBJ1-2,NA,TRBV19,NA,TGTGCCAGTATCCCCCAGGGAGGCTATGGCTACACCTTC,CASIPQGGYGYTF
TRBJ1-2,NA,TRBV30,TRBD1,TGTGCCTGGAGCCGTCCTGACAGGGGGCGTAACTATGGCTACACCTTC,CAWSRPDRGRNYGYTF